A selection of T cell receptor beta chains follows, all from one sample in a study of OX40 agonist ivuxolimab in advanced cancers. Here immunoSEQ multiplex PCR was the method, and the copy in TCRdb shows in-frame clones only, minus some. This table holds tens of thousands of clones, approximately 79% found once. The material was CD4+ or CD8+ T cells sorted from blood, obtained in a trial of the OX40 agonist ivuxolimab. The receptors were gathered from an adult with an advanced solid tumor such as melanoma, head and neck, liver or kidney cancer. Each CDR3 is given with its conserved first and last residue. The order of the fields is D gene, V gene, clone size, J gene, CDR3 DNA, CDR3 protein. A D gene is named only where the DNA matches it firmly. Some rows mark clone size as missing; the rest say once, few, many or name a class of expanded clone.

D: .; V: TRBV5-1; size: .; J: TRBJ1-5; DNA: TGCGCCAGCAGTGCCGAAGGCAATCAGCCCCAGCATTTT; CDR3: CASSAEGNQPQHF
D: .; V: TRBV6-1; size: few; J: TRBJ2-5; DNA: TGTGCCAGCGAGTTTTATGGACAAAAAGAGACCCAGTACTTC; CDR3: CASEFYGQKETQYF
D: .; V: TRBV2; size: .; J: TRBJ1-5; DNA: TGTGCCAGCAGGGGGGACACCCAAAATCAGCCCCAGCATTTT; CDR3: CASRGDTQNQPQHF
D: .; V: TRBV14; size: .; J: TRBJ2-7; DNA: TGTGCCAGCAGCCAAGGTTACGAGCAGTACTTC; CDR3: CASSQGYEQYF
D: .; V: TRBV5-1; size: .; J: TRBJ1-2; DNA: TGCGCCAGCCGAAACTCAGAAGCTAACTATGGCTACACCTTC; CDR3: CASRNSEANYGYTF
D: .; V: TRBV29-1; size: .; J: TRBJ2-1; DNA: TGCAGCGTTGGTCTGGGGTCCTACAATGAGCAGTTCTTC; CDR3: CSVGLGSYNEQFF
D: .; V: TRBV5-6; size: .; J: TRBJ1-5; DNA: TGTGCCAGCAGCTTAGGTCCCAGGGCACTTGGCGATCAGCCCCAGCATTTT; CDR3: CASSLGPRALGDQPQHF
D: .; V: TRBV7-9; size: .; J: TRBJ2-1; DNA: TGTGCCAGCAGCGAAGCAGGTGTTGAGCAGTTCTTC; CDR3: CASSEAGVEQFF
D: .; V: TRBV2; size: few; J: TRBJ2-5; DNA: TGTGCCAGCAGTCGGGGAAAAGAGACCCAGTACTTC; CDR3: CASSRGKETQYF
D: .; V: TRBV27; size: .; J: TRBJ1-4; DNA: TGTGCCAGCAGTCCGTGGGGAGGGGTTAATGAAAAACTGTTTTTT; CDR3: CASSPWGGVNEKLFF
D: .; V: TRBV7-9; size: .; J: TRBJ2-1; DNA: TGTGCCAGCAGCATGGGAGAGGGCTCCTACAATGAGCAGTTCTTC; CDR3: CASSMGEGSYNEQFF
D: TRBD1; V: TRBV28; size: .; J: TRBJ1-3; DNA: TGTGCCAGCATTACAGGGGCTGGAAACACCATATATTTT; CDR3: CASITGAGNTIYF
D: TRBD1; V: TRBV6-6; size: once; J: TRBJ1-2; DNA: TGTGCCAGCAGTTACGCCCGGGACAGGAACTATGGCTACACCTTC; CDR3: CASSYARDRNYGYTF
D: TRBD1; V: TRBV25-1; size: .; J: TRBJ1-4; DNA: TGTGCCAGCAGTGCTAGGACAGGAGGTGGAAAACTGTTTTTT; CDR3: CASSARTGGGKLFF
D: .; V: TRBV2; size: .; J: TRBJ2-5; DNA: TGTGCCAGCAAGTGGCAAGAGACCCAGTACTTC; CDR3: CASKWQETQYF
D: .; V: TRBV7-9; size: .; J: TRBJ2-1; DNA: TGTGCCAGCCTAGATGACAATGAGCAGTTCTTC; CDR3: CASLDDNEQFF
D: .; V: TRBV28; size: .; J: TRBJ1-1; DNA: TGTGCCAGCACCAAACAGGGAAACACTGAAGCTTTCTTT; CDR3: CASTKQGNTEAFF
D: .; V: TRBV5-4; size: .; J: TRBJ1-1; DNA: TGTGCCAGCAGCTTTTCCCCGACGGATAACACTGAAGCTTTCTTT; CDR3: CASSFSPTDNTEAFF
D: .; V: TRBV7-6; size: medium-sized; J: TRBJ1-5; DNA: TGTGCCAGCAGCTTAGATCAGAATCAGCCCCAGCATTTT; CDR3: CASSLDQNQPQHF
D: .; V: TRBV6-5; size: once; J: TRBJ2-6; DNA: TGTGCCAGCAGTCTGGGGGTCTCTGGGGCCAACGTCCTGACTTTC; CDR3: CASSLGVSGANVLTF
D: TRBD1; V: TRBV10-3; size: few; J: TRBJ2-5; DNA: TGTGCCATCAGGAGGGACAGGTCCCAAGAGACCCAGTACTTC; CDR3: CAIRRDRSQETQYF
D: TRBD2; V: TRBV29-1; size: .; J: TRBJ2-2; DNA: TGCAGCGTTAGGACTAGCGGGGCTTATGGGGAGCTGTTTTTT; CDR3: CSVRTSGAYGELFF